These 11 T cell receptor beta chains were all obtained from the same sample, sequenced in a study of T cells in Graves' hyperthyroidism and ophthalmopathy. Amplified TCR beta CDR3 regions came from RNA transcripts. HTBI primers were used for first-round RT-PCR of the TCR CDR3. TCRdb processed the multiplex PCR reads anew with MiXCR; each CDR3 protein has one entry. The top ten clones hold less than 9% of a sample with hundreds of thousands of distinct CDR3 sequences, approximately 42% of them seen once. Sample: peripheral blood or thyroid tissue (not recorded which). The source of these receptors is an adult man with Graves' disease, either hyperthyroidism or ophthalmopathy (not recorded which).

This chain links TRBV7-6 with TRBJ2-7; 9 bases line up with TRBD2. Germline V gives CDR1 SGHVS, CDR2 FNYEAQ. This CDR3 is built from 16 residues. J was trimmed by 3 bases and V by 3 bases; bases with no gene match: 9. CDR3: CASSLTSGTEIYEQYF. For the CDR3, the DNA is TGTGCCAGCAGCTTGACTAGCGGCACAGAGATCTACGAGCAGTACTTC.

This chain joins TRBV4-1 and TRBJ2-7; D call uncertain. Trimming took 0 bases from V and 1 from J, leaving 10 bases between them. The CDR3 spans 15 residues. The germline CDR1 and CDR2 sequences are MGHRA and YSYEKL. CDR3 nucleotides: TGCGCCAGCAGCCAAGAAAGGTACGGTTCCTACGAGCAGTACTTC. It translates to CASSQERYGSYEQYF.

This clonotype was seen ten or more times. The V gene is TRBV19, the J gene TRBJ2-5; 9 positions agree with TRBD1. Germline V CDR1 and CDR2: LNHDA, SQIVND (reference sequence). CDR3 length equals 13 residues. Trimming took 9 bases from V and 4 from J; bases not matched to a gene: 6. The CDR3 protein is CASSSTGGETQYF. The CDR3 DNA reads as TGTGCCAGCAGCTCGACAGGGGGAGAGACCCAGTACTTC.

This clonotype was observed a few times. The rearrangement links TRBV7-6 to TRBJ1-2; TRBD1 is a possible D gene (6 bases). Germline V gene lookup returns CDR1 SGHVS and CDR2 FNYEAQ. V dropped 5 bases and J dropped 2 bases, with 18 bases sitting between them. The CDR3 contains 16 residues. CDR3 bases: TGTGCCAGCAGCCCCTGGACACCCCAGGGGAACTATGGCTACACCTTC. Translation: CASSPWTPQGNYGYTF.

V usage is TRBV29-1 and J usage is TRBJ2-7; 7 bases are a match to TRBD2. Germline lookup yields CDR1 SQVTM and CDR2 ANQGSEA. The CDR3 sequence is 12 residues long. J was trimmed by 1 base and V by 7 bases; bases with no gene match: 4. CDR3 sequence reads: CSGGGGSYEQYF. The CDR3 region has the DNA TGCAGCGGGGGGGGAGGGTCCTACGAGCAGTACTTC.

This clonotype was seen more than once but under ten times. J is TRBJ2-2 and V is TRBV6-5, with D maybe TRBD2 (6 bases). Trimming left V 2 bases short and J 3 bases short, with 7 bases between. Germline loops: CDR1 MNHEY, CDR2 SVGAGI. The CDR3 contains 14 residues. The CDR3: CASSYREDTGELFF. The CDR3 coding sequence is TGTGCCAGCAGTTACAGGGAGGACACCGGGGAGCTGTTTTTT.

The CDR3 coding sequence is TGTGCCAGCAGTGCCCCTCCGGGATTGGGCTACGAGCAGTACTTC. Protein sequence: CASSAPPGLGYEQYF. The chain is built from TRBV7-9 and TRBJ2-7; D may be TRBD2 (5 bases). The germline CDR1 and CDR2 sequences are SEHNR and FQNEAQ (reference sequence). The CDR3 runs 15 residues. Trimming removed 6 bases from V and 3 bases from J, with 18 bases in between. Filled out from reference TRBV7-9 and TRBJ2-7, the complete variable domain reads DTGVSQNPRHKITKRGQNVTFRCDPISEHNRLYWYRQTLGQGPEFLTYFQNEAQLEKSRLLSDRFSAERPKGSFSTLEIQRTEQGDSAMYLCASSAPPGLGYEQYFGPGTRLTVT.

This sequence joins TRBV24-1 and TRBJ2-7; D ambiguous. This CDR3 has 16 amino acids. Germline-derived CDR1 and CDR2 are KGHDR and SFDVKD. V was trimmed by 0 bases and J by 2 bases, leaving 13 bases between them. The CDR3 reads CATSDLVGVLPYEQYF. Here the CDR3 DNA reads TGTGCCACCAGTGATTTGGTTGGGGTACTCCCCTACGAGCAGTACTTC.

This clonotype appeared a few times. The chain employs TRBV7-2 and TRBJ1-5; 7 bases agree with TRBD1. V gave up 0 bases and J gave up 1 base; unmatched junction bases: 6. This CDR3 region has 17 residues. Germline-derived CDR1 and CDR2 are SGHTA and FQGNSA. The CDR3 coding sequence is TGTGCCAGCAGCTTAGCCAGGGGGGGGGCAAGCAATCAGCCCCAGCATTTT. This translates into CASSLARGGASNQPQHF. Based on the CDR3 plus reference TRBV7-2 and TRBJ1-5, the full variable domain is GAGVSQSPSNKVTEKGKDVELRCDPISGHTALYWYRQSLGQGLEFLIYFQGNSAPDKSGLPSDRFSAERTGGSVSTLTIQRTQQEDSAVYLCASSLARGGASNQPQHFGDGTRLSIL.

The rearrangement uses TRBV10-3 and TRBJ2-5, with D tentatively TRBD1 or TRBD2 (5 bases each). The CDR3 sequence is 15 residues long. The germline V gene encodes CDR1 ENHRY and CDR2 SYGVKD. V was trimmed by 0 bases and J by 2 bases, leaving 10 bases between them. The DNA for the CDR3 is TGTGCCATCAGTGAGTCGGGGGAGACGCAAGAGACCCAGTACTTC. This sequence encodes CAISESGETQETQYF.

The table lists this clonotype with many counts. CDR3 sequence: CASSVEGGETQYF. In DNA form, the CDR3 reads TGTGCCAGCAGCGTAGAGGGGGGAGAGACCCAGTACTTC. The chain is built from TRBV9 and TRBJ2-5; the D call may be TRBD1 or TRBD2 (6 bases each). Trimming removed 0 bases at V and 4 bases at J, with 7 bases between. The CDR3 sequence is 13 residues long. The V gene's germline CDR1 is SGDLS and CDR2 YYNGEE.